This TCR beta chain is from a study of control samples from healthy donors and cancer patients. Sequencing used immunoSEQ multiplex PCR; TCRdb keeps in-frame clones, though not all of them. The sample holds 130,000 or so clones, 90% seen once. The CDR3 covers 12 residues. V was clipped by 10 bases and J by 5 bases; unmatched bases: 2. Germline V lookup: CDR1 MDHEN, CDR2 SYDVKM. The sequencing sample was made of blood. J is TRBJ1-5 and V is TRBV28, with 10 bases lining up with TRBD1. The sequence was obtained from a man in his forties in good health. CDR3 in amino acids: CANGQGDQPQHF. As DNA, the CDR3 is TGTGCCAACGGACAGGGGGATCAGCCCCAGCATTTT.